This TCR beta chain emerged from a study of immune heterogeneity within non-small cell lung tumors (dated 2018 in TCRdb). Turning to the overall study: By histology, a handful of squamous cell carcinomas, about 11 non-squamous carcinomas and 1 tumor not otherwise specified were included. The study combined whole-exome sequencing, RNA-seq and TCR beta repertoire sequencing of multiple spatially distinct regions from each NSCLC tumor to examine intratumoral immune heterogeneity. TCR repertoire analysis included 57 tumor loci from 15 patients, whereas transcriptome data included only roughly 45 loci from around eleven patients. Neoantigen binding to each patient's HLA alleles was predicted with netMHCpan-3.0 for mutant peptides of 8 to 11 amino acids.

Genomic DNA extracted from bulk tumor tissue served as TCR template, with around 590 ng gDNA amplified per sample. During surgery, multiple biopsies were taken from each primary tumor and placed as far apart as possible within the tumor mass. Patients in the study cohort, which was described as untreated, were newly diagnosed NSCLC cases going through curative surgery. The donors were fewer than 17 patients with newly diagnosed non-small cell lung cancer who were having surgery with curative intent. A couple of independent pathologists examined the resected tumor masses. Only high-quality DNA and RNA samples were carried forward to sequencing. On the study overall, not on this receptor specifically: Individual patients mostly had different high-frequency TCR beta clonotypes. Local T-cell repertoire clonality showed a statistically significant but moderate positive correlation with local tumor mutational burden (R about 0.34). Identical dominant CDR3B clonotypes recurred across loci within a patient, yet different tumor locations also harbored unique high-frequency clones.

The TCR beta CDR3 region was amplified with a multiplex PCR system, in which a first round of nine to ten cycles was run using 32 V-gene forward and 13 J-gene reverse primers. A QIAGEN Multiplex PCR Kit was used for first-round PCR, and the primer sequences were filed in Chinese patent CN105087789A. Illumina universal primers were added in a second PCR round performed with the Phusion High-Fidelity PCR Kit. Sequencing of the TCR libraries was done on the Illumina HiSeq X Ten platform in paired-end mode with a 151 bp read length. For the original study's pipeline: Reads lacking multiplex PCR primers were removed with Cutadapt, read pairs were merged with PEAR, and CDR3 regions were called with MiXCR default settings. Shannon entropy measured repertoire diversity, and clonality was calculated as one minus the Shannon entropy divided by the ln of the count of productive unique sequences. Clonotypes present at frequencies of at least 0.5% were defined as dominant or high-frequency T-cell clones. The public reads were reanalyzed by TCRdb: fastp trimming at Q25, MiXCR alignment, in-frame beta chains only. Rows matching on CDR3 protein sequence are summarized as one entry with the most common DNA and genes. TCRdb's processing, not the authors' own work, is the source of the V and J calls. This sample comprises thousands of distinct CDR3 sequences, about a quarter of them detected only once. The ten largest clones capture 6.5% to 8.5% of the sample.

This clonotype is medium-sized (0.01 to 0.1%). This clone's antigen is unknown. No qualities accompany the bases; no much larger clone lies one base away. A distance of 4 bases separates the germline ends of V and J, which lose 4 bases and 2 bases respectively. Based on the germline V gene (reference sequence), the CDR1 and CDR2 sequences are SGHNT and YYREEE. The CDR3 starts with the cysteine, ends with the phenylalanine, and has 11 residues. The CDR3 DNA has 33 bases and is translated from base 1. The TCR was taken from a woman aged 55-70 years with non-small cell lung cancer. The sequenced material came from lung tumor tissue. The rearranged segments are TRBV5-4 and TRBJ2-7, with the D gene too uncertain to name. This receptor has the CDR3 CASSPPYEQYF. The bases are TGTGCCAGCAGCCCCCCCTACGAGCAGTACTTC. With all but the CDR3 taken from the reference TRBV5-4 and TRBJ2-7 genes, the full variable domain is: ETGVTQSPTHLIKTRGQQVTLRCSSQSGHNTVSWYQQALGQGPQFIFQYYREEENGRGNFPPRFSGLQFPNYSSELNVNALELDDSALYLCASSPPYEQYFGPGTRLTVT.